This TCR beta chain was identified in a study of blood T cell repertoires in COVID-19. Study as a whole: The United States, Italy and Spain provided the acute and convalescent COVID-19 samples. Nucleic acid was either cDNA or gDNA, and it came from T cells, B-cell-depleted T cells, or PBMCs.

V trimming: 6 bases; J trimming: 6 bases; junction bases outside the gene matches: 6. The germline gives CDR1 SGHVS, CDR2 FQNEAQ. The CDR3 length is 14 residues. Per the authors' pipeline: Reference gene primer amplification in the assay estimated nucleated cell counts. This table comes from immunoSEQ multiplex PCR, and its TCRdb copy is limited to in-frame clones, with some not included. D and trimming come from the DNA, and the V and J calls and clone size come from that table. The repertoire holds around 270,000 clones, with over 80% as singletons. The chain carries TRBV7-8 and TRBJ1-5; 9 nucleotides line up with TRBD1. Source material: peripheral blood. This sequence originates from a woman aged 40 to 49 who had recovered from COVID-19. CDR3 bases: TGTGCCAGCAGTTCGGACAGGGGTGTTCAGCCCCAGCATTTT. Translating gives CASSSDRGVQPQHF.